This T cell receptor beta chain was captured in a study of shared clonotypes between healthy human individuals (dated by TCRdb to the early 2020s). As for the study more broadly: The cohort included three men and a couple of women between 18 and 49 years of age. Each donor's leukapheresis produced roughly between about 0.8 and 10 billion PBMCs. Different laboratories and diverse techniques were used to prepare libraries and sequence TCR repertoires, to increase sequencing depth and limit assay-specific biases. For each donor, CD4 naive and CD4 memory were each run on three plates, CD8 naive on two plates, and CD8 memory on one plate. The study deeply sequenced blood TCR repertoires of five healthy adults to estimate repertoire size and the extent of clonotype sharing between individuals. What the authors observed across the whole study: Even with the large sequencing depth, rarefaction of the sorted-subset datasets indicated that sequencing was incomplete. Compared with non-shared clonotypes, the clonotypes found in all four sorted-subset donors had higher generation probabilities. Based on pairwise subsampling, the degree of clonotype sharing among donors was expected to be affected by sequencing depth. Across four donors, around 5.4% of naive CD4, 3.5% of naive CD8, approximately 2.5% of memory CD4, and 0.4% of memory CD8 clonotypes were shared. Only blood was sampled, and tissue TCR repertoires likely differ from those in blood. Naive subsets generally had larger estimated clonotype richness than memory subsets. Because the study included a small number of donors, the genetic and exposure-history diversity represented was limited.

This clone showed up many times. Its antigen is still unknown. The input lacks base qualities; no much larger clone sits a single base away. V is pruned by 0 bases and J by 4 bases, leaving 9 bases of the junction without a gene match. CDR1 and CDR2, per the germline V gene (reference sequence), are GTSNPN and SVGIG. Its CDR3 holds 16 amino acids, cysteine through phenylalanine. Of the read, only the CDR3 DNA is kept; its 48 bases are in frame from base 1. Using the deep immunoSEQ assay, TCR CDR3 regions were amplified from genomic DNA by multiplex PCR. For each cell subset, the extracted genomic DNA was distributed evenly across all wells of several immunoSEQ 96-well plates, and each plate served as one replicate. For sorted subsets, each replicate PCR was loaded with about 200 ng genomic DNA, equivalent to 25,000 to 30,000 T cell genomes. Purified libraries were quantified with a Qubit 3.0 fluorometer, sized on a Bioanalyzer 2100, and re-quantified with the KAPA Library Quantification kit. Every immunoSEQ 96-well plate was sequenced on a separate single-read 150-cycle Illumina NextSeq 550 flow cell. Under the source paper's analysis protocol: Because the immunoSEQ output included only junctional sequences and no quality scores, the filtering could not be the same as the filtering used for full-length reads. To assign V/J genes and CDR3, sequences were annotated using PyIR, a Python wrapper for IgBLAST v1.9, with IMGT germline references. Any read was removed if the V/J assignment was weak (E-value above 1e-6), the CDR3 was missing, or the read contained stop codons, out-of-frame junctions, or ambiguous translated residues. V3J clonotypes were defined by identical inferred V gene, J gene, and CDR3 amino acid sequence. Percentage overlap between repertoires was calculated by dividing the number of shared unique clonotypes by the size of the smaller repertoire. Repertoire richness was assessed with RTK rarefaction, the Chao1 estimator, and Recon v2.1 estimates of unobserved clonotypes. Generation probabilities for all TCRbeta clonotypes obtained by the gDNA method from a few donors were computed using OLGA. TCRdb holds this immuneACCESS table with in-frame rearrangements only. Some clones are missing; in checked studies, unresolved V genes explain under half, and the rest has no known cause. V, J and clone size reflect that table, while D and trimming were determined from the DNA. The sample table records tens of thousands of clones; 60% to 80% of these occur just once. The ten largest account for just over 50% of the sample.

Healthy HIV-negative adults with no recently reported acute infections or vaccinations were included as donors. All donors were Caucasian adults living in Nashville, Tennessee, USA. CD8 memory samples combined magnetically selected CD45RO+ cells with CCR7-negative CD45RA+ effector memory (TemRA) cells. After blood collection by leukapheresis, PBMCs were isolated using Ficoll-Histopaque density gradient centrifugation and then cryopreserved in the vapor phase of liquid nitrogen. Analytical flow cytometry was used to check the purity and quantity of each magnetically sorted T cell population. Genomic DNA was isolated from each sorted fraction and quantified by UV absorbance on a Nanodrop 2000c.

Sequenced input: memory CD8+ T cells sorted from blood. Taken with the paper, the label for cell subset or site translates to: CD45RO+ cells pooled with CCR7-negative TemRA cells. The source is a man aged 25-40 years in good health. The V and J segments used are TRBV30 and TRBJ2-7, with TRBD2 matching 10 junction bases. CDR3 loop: CAWSVGSGRYLYEQYF. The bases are TGTGCCTGGAGTGTTGGTAGCGGGAGGTATTTGTACGAGCAGTACTTC.